A single sample is the source of the 24 T cell receptor beta chains below, sequenced in a study of blood T cells in healthy people across ages. The use of a sample-barcoded 5' primer and a J-beta primer mix characterized a second PCR of roughly 7 to 11 cycles. TCRdb itself ran the 5' RACE reads through MiXCR, one entry per CDR3 protein. The sample holds nearly 800,000 distinct CDR3 sequences, about 61% seen once. The source material was blood. Receptor source: a man between 35 and 55 years old in good health.

This clonotype was counted a few times. Written as DNA, the CDR3 is TGTGCCAGCAGTGATGGACTAGCGGGAGGGCCTTACGAGCAGTACTTC. Amino acids: CASSDGLAGGPYEQYF. This chain connects TRBV12-3 or TRBV12-4 to TRBJ2-4, with 15 bases identical to TRBD2. The closer fit of TRBJ2-7 to the DNA end suggests the J call may be wrong. There are 16 residues in the CDR3.

The rearrangement joins TRBV7-2 to TRBJ2-5, with 8 bases that match TRBD2. Germline-derived CDR1 and CDR2 are SGHTA and FQGNSA. V lost 3 bases, J lost 4 bases, and 4 bases stayed unmatched. The CDR3 has 14 residues. CDR3 region: CASSFTSGGETQYF. DNA of the CDR3: TGTGCCAGCAGCTTTACTAGCGGTGGAGAGACCCAGTACTTC. Looking up the rest from reference TRBV7-2 and TRBJ2-5 gives the full variable domain: GAGVSQSPSNKVTEKGKDVELRCDPISGHTALYWYRQSLGQGLEFLIYFQGNSAPDKSGLPSDRFSAERTGGSVSTLTIQRTQQEDSAVYLCASSFTSGGETQYFGPGTRLLVL.

CDR3 residues: CSGDRGIGNEQFF. In nucleotides, the CDR3 is TGCAGCGGGGACAGGGGTATCGGAAATGAGCAGTTCTTC. The V and J genes are TRBV29-1 and TRBJ2-1; 10 bases agree with TRBD1. V lost 7 bases, J lost 7 bases, and 7 bases stayed unmatched. The CDR3 totals 13 residues. CDR1 is SQVTM and CDR2 is ANQGSEA in the germline V gene.

This chain links TRBV25-1 with TRBJ2-5, with 8 bases matching TRBD2. V was clipped by 4 bases and J by 5 bases; unmatched bases: 9. This CDR3 region has 15 residues. CDR1 and CDR2 (germline): MGHDK, SYGVNS. The CDR3 DNA follows: TGTGCCAGCAGTGGGACGGAGCGGGAGCACGAGACCCAGTACTTC. Residues: CASSGTEREHETQYF.

This chain joins TRBV3-1 and TRBJ1-1; D not resolved. CDR1 and CDR2 from the germline V gene are LGHDT and YNNKEL (reference sequence). This CDR3 is 14 amino acids long. The V end lost 2 bases, the J end lost 1 base, and 8 bases lay between the germline ends. The CDR3: CASSQILANTEAFF. The CDR3 region has the DNA TGTGCCAGCAGCCAAATTCTTGCGAACACTGAAGCTTTCTTT.

This clonotype has only a few counts. The chain uses TRBV10-3 and TRBJ1-1; the D gene is possibly TRBD1 (5 bases). Germline V gene data show CDR1 as ENHRY and CDR2 as SYGVKD. This CDR3 is built from 17 residues. The ends were cut back, 7 bases at V and 1 base at J, with 22 bases in the middle. This CDR3 is CAITTDRPGASNTEAFF. In nucleotides, the CDR3 is TGTGCCATCACCACCGACAGACCCGGTGCGTCGAACACTGAAGCTTTCTTT.

J is TRBJ1-4 and V is TRBV5-6; 10 bases fit TRBD1. V lost 4 bases and J lost 7; bases outside the gene matches: 7. This CDR3 has 15 amino acids. Germline CDR1 and CDR2: SGHDT and YYEEEE. The CDR3, as DNA: TGTGCCAGCAGCGCCGGACAGGGGGAGGGTGAAAAACTGTTTTTT. Its protein product is CASSAGQGEGEKLFF.

Comment on this clonotype: This could be a read error, since a much larger clone is one nucleotide away. The V call is TRBV7-2, the J call TRBJ2-7, with no clear D. The CDR3 consists of 11 residues. Germline V gives CDR1 SGHTA, CDR2 FQGNSA. The CDR3 sequence: CASSLRYERYF. The CDR3 coding sequence is TGTGCCAGCAGCTTACGCTACGAGCGGTACTTC.

The V gene is TRBV7-2, the J gene TRBJ2-5, with TRBD2 identical over 9 bases. V shed 1 base, J shed 0 bases, and the junction held 0 bases outside the gene matches. Germline V CDR1 and CDR2: SGHTA, FQGNSA. This CDR3 comprises 15 residues. The CDR3 loop reads CASSLGLADQETQYF. The CDR3 coding sequence is TGTGCCAGCAGCTTAGGACTAGCGGACCAAGAGACCCAGTACTTC.

The chain recombines TRBV18 with TRBJ1-6; TRBD1 matches 7 bases. Germline V lookup: CDR1 KGHSH, CDR2 LQKENI. This CDR3 region has 14 residues. V shed 4 bases, J shed 9 bases, and the junction held 6 bases outside the gene matches. In DNA form, the CDR3 reads TGTGCCAGCTCACTAACAGGGGAGAGTTCACCCCTCCACTTT. Amino acid sequence: CASSLTGESSPLHF. Full variable domain (missing parts from reference TRBV18 and TRBJ1-6): NAGVMQNPRHLVRRRGQEARLRCSPMKGHSHVYWYRQLPEEGLKFMVYLQKENIIDESGMPKERFSAEFPKEGPSILRIQQVVRGDSAAYFCASSLTGESSPLHFGNGTRLTVT.

This clonotype was detected only a few times. This chain connects TRBV14 to TRBJ2-1; no clear D. Germline CDR1 SGHDN, CDR2 FVKESK. The V and J ends lost 1 base and 4 bases respectively, with 8 bases between them. There are 14 residues in the CDR3. In DNA, the CDR3 is TGTGCCAGCAGCCAAGTTAGTGGGTACAATGAGCAGTTCTTC. It specifies CASSQVSGYNEQFF.

The chain uses TRBV12-3 or TRBV12-4 and TRBJ2-3; D uncertain. The CDR3 spans 14 residues. V was pared by 6 bases and J by 4 bases, with 14 bases between. The CDR3 loop is CASRTRVGADTQYF. DNA for the CDR3: TGTGCCAGCAGGACGAGAGTGGGCGCAGATACGCAGTATTTT.

The rearrangement joins TRBV4-2 to TRBJ2-3, with 12 bases matching TRBD2. This CDR3 has 18 residues. Germline CDR1 is LGHNA and CDR2 is YNFKEQ. The trim removed 3 bases at V and 11 bases at J, leaving 18 bases unmatched. The CDR3 coding sequence is TGTGCCAGCAGCCACGGAGAGCTAGCGGGGGGGCGCGGGGATGAGCAGTATTTT. It specifies CASSHGELAGGRGDEQYF.

This rearrangement joins TRBV24-1 to TRBJ2-3, with 8 bases fitting TRBD2. Germline V gene data show CDR1 as KGHDR and CDR2 as SFDVKD. This CDR3 contains 18 residues. Unmatched junction bases numbered 15, after V lost 4 bases and J lost 4 bases. CDR3 DNA sequence: TGTGCCACCAGTGACTCTACTCTGGGGACTAGGCTCCCAGATACGCAGTATTTT. Protein: CATSDSTLGTRLPDTQYF.

In its sample, this clonotype was seen once. The CDR3 DNA reads as TGTGCCAGCAGTGAACCAGGGACGGGATATGGCTACACCTTC. It yields the protein CASSEPGTGYGYTF. The rearrangement joins TRBV6-1 to TRBJ1-2, with a possible D match to TRBD1 (5 bases). CDR1 is MNHNS and CDR2 is SASEGT in the germline V gene. The CDR3 extends over 14 amino acids. Trimming pared 2 bases from V and 5 bases from J, leaving 12 bases between.

This clonotype appeared a few times. The chain links TRBV20-1 to TRBJ1-5, with D perhaps matching TRBD1 (5 bases). V was pared by 3 bases and J by 2 bases, with 8 bases between. The CDR3 consists of 13 residues. Germline CDR1 DFQATT, CDR2 SNEGSKA (reference sequence). The CDR3 DNA is TGCAGTGCTAGTGTGGGGGGCAATCAGCCCCAGCATTTT. Translating gives CSASVGGNQPQHF.

The rearrangement links TRBV4-1 to TRBJ1-2; no reliable D call. Germline CDR1 and CDR2: MGHRA and YSYEKL. Trimming stripped 1 base from V and 4 bases from J, with 19 bases between. CDR3 length equals 17 residues. In DNA form, the CDR3 reads TGCGCCAGCAGCCAAGTTCTTAGGGAACCTAACCCCTATGGCTACACCTTC. This gives the protein CASSQVLREPNPYGYTF.

The rearrangement joins TRBV5-1 to TRBJ2-7, with D possibly TRBD2 on 6 matching bases. TRBJ2-5 explains the end of the DNA better; the J call may be wrong. Germline V gene sequence: CDR1 SGHRS, CDR2 YFSETQ. This CDR3 region has 14 residues. The CDR3 here is CASSSGGVGETQYF. As DNA, the CDR3 is TGCGCCAGCAGCTCCGGAGGGGTTGGAGAGACCCAGTACTTC.

V gene TRBV20-1 combines with J gene TRBJ2-6, with D uncertain. CDR1 is DFQATT, CDR2 SNEGSKA, per germline (reference sequence). V lost 3 bases, J lost 0 bases, and 3 bases lay in between. The CDR3 is 13 amino acids. In nucleotides, the CDR3 is TGCAGTGCTAGTAACTCTGGGGCCAACGTCCTGACTTTC. Translated, it gives CSASNSGANVLTF.

This chain joins TRBV6-2 or TRBV6-3 and TRBJ1-1; 7 nucleotides line up with TRBD1. There are 16 residues in the CDR3. Unmatched junction bases numbered 13, after V lost 7 bases and J lost 2 bases. Per germline, CDR1 MNHEY and CDR2 SVGEGT. This CDR3 is CASTLNRDSANTEAFF. The CDR3 DNA follows: TGTGCCAGCACTTTAAACCGGGACAGCGCAAACACTGAAGCTTTCTTT.

This sequence joins TRBV20-1 and TRBJ2-7, with 9 nucleotides matching TRBD2. V was pared by 5 bases and J by 2 bases, with 10 bases of the junction left unmatched. The length of the CDR3 is 15 residues. CDR1 DFQATT and CDR2 SNEGSKA come from the germline V gene (reference sequence). The CDR3 reads CSAGGPSGAPYEQYF. The DNA for the CDR3 is TGCAGTGCTGGGGGGCCTAGCGGGGCCCCCTACGAGCAGTACTTC.

The chain couples TRBV6-5 to TRBJ2-1, with 10 positions matching TRBD2. Germline CDR1 and CDR2: MNHEY and SVGAGI. V shed 6 bases, J shed 8 bases, and the junction held 7 bases outside the gene matches. CDR3 length equals 14 residues. DNA for the CDR3: TGTGCCAGCAGGCCGGGACTAGCGAGATATGAGCAGTTCTTC. Its translation: CASRPGLARYEQFF.

This chain uses TRBV14 with TRBJ2-4, with D perhaps TRBD1 (5 bases). Germline V gives CDR1 SGHDN, CDR2 FVKESK. Trimming took off 4 bases at V and 0 bases at J, with 19 bases between the two ends. This CDR3 contains 18 residues. This CDR3 is CASSPGRGLGLAKNIQYF. CDR3 nucleotide sequence: TGTGCCAGCAGCCCCGGAAGGGGCCTTGGATTAGCCAAAAACATTCAGTACTTC.

V gene TRBV20-1 combines with J gene TRBJ2-1, with 11 bases lining up with TRBD1. CDR3 length: 18 amino acids. V gave up 6 bases and J gave up 5 bases; unmatched junction bases: 18. Germline V gene sequence: CDR1 DFQATT, CDR2 SNEGSKA (reference sequence). CDR3 sequence reads: CSAPIPGQGEIWDNEQFF. In nucleotides, the CDR3 is TGCAGTGCCCCAATCCCGGGACAGGGGGAAATCTGGGACAATGAGCAGTTCTTC.